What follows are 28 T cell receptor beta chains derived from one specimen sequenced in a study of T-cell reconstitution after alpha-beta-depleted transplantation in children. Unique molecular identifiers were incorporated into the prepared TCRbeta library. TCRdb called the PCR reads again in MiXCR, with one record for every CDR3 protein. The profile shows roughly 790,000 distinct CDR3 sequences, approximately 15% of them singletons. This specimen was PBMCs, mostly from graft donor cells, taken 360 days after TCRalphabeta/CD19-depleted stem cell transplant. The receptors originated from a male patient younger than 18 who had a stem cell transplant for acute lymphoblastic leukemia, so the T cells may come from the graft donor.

The CDR3 nucleotides read TGTGCCAGCAGCCGTTCGGGACCAGGGTACATCCCCTCCTACGAGCAGTACTTC. It codes for CASSRSGPGYIPSYEQYF. The chain uses TRBV14 and TRBJ2-7; D might be TRBD1 or TRBD2, each matching 5 bases. This CDR3 spans 18 amino acids. Per germline, CDR1 SGHDN and CDR2 FVKESK. Trimming left V 4 bases short and J 0 bases short, with 22 bases between.

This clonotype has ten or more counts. CDR3 sequence (DNA): TGCAGTGCTAAAGACAGGGGGCGGACCGGGGAGCTGTTTTTT. Translated: CSAKDRGRTGELFF. The rearrangement links TRBV20-1 to TRBJ2-2, with 10 nucleotides matching TRBD1. Losses at the gene ends were 4 bases for V and 5 bases for J; bases not matched to a gene: 4. CDR3 size: 14 residues. Germline assignment: CDR1 DFQATT and CDR2 SNEGSKA (reference sequence).

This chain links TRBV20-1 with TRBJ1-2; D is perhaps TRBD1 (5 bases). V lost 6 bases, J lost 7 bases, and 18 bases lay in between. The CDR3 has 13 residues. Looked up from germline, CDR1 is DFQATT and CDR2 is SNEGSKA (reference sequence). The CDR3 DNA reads TGCAGTGCGCTAGGAACTCAGGGTTCTGGCTACACCTTC. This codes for CSALGTQGSGYTF.

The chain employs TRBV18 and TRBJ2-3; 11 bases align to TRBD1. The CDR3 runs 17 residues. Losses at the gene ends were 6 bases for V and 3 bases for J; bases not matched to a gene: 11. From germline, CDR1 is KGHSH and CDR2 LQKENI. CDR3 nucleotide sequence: TGTGCCAGCTCCACACTTCTCCGGGACAGGGGGACAGATACGCAGTATTTT. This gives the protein CASSTLLRDRGTDTQYF. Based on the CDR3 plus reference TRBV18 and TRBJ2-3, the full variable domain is NAGVMQNPRHLVRRRGQEARLRCSPMKGHSHVYWYRQLPEEGLKFMVYLQKENIIDESGMPKERFSAEFPKEGPSILRIQQVVRGDSAAYFCASSTLLRDRGTDTQYFGPGTRLTVL.

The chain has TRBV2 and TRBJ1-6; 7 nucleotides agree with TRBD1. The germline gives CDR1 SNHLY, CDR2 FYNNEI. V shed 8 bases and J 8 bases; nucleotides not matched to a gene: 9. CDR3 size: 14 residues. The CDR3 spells CASEGGMLDSPLHF. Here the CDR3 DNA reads TGTGCCAGCGAAGGGGGCATGTTGGATTCACCCCTCCACTTT. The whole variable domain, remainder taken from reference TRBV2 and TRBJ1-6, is EPEVTQTPSHQVTQMGQEVILRCVPISNHLYFYWYRQILGQKVEFLVSFYNNEISEKSEIFDDQFSVERPDGSNFTLKIRSTKLEDSAMYFCASEGGMLDSPLHFGNGTRLTVT.

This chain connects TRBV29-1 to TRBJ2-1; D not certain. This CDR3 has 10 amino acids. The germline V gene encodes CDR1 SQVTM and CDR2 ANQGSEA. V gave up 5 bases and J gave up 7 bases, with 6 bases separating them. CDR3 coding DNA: TGCAGCGTTAACTGGAATGAGCAGTTCTTC. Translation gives CSVNWNEQFF.

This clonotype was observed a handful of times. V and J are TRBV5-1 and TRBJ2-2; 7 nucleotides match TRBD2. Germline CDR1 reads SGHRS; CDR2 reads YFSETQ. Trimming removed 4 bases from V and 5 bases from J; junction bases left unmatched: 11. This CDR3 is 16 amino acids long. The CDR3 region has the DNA TGCGCCAGCAGCGTAGATCGACTAGCTTCAACCGGGGAGCTGTTTTTT. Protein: CASSVDRLASTGELFF.

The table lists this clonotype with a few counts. DNA of the CDR3: TGCGCCAGCAGCTTTCTGGACAGGGGGCGCCGAGCTTTCTTT. Encoded protein: CASSFLDRGRRAFF. V gene TRBV5-1 combines with J gene TRBJ1-1; the match to TRBD1 covers 11 bases. The CDR3 is 14 residues long. V gave up 2 bases and J gave up 10 bases; unmatched junction bases: 7. Germline V gene data show CDR1 as SGHRS and CDR2 as YFSETQ.

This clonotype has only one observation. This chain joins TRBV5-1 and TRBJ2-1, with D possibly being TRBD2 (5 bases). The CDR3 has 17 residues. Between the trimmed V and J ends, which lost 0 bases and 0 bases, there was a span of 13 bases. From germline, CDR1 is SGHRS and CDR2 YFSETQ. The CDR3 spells CASSLGPRGSSYNEQFF. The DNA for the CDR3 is TGCGCCAGCAGCTTGGGACCCCGGGGAAGCTCCTACAATGAGCAGTTCTTC.

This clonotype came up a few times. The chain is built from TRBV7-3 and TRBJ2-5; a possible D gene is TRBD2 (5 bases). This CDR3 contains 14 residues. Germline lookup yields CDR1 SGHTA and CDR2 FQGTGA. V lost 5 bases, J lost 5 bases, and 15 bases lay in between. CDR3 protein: CASSPLGPGETQYF. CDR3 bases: TGTGCCAGCAGCCCACTCGGCCCGGGGGAGACCCAGTACTTC.

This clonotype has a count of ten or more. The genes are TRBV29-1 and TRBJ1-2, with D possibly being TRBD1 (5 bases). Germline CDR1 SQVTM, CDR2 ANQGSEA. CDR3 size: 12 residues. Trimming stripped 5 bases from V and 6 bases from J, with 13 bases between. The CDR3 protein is CSVSQGRHGYTF. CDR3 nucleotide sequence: TGCAGCGTTTCCCAGGGACGCCATGGCTACACCTTC.

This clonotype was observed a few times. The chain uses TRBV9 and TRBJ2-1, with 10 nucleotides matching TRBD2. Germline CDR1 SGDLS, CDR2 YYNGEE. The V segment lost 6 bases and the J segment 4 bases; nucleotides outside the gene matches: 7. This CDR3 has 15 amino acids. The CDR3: CASTAGLAVYNEQFF. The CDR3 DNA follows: TGTGCCAGCACCGCAGGACTAGCGGTATACAATGAGCAGTTCTTC. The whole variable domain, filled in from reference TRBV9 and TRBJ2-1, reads DSGVTQTPKHLITATGQRVTLRCSPRSGDLSVYWYQQSLDQGLQFLIQYYNGEERAKGNILERFSAQQFPDLHSELNLSSLELGDSALYFCASTAGLAVYNEQFFGPGTRLTVL.

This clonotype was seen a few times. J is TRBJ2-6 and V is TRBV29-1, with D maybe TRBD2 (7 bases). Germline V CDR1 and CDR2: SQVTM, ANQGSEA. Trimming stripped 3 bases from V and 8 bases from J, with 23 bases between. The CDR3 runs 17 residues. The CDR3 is CSVEFGGGPRGPNVLTF. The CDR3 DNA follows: TGCAGCGTTGAGTTTGGGGGGGGCCCGAGGGGTCCCAACGTCCTGACTTTC.

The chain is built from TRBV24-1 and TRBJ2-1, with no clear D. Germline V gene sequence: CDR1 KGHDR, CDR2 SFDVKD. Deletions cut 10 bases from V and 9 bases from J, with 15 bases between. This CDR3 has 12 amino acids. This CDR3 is CATVAPTGEQFF. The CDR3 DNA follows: TGTGCCACGGTTGCGCCCACGGGTGAGCAGTTCTTC.

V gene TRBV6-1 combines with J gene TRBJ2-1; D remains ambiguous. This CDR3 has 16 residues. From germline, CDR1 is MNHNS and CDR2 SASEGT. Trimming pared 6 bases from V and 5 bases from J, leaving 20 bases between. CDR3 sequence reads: CASSWAAVPRDNEQFF. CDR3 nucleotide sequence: TGTGCCAGCAGCTGGGCTGCTGTCCCTCGGGACAATGAGCAGTTCTTC.

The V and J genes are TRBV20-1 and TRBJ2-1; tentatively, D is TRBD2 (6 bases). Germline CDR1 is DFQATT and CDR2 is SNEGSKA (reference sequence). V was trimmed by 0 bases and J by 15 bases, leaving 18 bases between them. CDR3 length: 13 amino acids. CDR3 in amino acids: CSARDQRVAVGFF. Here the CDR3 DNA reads TGCAGTGCTAGAGATCAGCGCGTAGCGGTGGGGTTCTTC.

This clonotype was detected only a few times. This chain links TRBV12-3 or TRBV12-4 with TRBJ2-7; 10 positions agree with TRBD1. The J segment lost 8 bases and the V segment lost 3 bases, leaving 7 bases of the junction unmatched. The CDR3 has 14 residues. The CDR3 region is CASSLRDRGLQQYF. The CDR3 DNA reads TGTGCCAGCAGTTTGCGGGACAGGGGTTTACAGCAGTACTTC.

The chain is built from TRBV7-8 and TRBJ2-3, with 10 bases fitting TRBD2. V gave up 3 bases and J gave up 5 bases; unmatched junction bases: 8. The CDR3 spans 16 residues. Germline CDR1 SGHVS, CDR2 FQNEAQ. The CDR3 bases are TGTGCCAGCAGCTTTTTGAGCGGGAGGGTAGGAGATACGCAGTATTTT. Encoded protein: CASSFLSGRVGDTQYF.

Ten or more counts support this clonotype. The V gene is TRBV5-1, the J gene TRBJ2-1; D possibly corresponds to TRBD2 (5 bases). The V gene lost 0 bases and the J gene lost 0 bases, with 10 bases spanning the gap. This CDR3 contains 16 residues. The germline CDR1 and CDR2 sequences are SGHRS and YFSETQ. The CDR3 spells CASSLAGLSSYNEQFF. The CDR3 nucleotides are TGCGCCAGCAGCTTGGCAGGACTGAGCTCCTACAATGAGCAGTTCTTC.

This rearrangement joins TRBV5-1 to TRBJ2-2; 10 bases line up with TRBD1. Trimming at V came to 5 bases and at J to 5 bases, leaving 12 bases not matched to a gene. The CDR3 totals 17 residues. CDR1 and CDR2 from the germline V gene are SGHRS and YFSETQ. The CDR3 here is CASRQLTGGFATGELFF. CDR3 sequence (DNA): TGCGCCAGCAGGCAGCTGACAGGGGGCTTCGCAACCGGGGAGCTGTTTTTT. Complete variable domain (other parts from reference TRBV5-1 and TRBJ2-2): KAGVTQTPRYLIKTRGQQVTLSCSPISGHRSVSWYQQTPGQGLQFLFEYFSETQRNKGNFPGRFSGRQFSNSRSEMNVSTLELGDSALYLCASRQLTGGFATGELFFGEGSRLTVL.

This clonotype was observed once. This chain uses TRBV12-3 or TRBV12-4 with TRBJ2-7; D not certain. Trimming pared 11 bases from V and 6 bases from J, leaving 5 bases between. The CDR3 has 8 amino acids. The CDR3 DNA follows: TGTGCCCTGGGCGAGCAGTACTTC. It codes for CALGEQYF.

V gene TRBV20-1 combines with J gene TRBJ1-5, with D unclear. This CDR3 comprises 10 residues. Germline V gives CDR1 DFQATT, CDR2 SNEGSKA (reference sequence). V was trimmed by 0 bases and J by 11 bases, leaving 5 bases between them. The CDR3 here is CSARERTQHF. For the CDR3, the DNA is TGCAGTGCTAGAGAGAGGACCCAGCATTTT.

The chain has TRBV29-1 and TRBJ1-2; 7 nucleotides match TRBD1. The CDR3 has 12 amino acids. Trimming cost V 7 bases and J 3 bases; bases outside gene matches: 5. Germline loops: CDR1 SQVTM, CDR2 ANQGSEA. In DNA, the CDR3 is TGCAGCGGATACAGGGGCGACTATGGCTACACCTTC. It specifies CSGYRGDYGYTF. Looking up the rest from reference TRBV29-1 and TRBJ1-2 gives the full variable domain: SAVISQKPSRDICQRGTSLTIQCQVDSQVTMMFWYRQQPGQSLTLIATANQGSEATYESGFVIDKFPISRPNLTFSTLTVSNMSPEDSSIYLCSGYRGDYGYTFGSGTRLTVV.

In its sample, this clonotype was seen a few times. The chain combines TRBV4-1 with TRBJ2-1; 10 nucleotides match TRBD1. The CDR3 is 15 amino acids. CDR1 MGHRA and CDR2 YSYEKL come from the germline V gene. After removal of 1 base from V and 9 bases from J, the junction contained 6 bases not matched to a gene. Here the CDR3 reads CASSQVGGQGVEQFF. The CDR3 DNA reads TGCGCCAGCAGCCAAGTTGGAGGACAGGGGGTTGAGCAGTTCTTC.

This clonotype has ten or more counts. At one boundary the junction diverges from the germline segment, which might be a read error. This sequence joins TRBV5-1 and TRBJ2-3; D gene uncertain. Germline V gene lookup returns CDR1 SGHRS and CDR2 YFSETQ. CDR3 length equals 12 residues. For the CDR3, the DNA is TGTGCCAGCAGCCGCAGCACAGATACGCAGTATTTT. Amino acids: CASSRSTDTQYF.

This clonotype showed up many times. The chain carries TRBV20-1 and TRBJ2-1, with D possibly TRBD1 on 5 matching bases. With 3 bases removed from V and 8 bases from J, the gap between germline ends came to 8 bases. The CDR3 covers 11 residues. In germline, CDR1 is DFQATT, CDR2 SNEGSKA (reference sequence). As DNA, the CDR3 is TGCAGTGCTAGTACAGGCTATGAGCAGTTCTTC. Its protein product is CSASTGYEQFF.

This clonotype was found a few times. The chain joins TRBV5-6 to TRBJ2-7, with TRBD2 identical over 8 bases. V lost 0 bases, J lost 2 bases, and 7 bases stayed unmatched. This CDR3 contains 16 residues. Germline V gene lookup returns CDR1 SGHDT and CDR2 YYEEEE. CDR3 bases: TGTGCCAGCAGCTTGGGGTCCAGCGGGAGTACCTACGAGCAGTACTTC. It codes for CASSLGSSGSTYEQYF.

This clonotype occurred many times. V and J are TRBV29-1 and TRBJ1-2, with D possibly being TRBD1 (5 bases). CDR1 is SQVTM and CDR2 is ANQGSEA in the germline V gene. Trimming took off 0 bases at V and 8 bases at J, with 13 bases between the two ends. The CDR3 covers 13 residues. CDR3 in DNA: TGCAGCGTTGAAGAAGAGGAGGGGCAAGGCTACACCTTC. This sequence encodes CSVEEEEGQGYTF.